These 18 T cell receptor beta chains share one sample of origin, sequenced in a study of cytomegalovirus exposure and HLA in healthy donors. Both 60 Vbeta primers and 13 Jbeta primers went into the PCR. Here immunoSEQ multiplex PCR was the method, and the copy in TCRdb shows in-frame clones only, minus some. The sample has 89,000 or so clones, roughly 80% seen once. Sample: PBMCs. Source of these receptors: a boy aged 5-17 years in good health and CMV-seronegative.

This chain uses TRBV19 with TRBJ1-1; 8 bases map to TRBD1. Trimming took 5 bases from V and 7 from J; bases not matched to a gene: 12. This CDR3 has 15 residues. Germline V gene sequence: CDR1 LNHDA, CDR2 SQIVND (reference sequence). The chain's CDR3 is CASSPSGTGKGEAFF. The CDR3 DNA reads TGTGCCAGTAGTCCCTCCGGGACAGGAAAAGGTGAAGCTTTCTTT. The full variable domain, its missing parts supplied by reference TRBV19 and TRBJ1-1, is DGGITQSPKYLFRKEGQNVTLSCEQNLNHDAMYWYRQDPGQGLRLIYYSQIVNDFQKGDIAEGYSVSREKKESFPLTVTSAQKNPTAFYLCASSPSGTGKGEAFFGQGTRLTVV.

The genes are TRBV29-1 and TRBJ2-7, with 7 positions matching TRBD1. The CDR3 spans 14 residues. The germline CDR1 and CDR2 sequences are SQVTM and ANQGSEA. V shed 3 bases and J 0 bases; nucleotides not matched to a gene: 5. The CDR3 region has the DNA TGCAGCGTTGAGACAGGGACAGCCTCCTACGAGCAGTACTTC. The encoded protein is CSVETGTASYEQYF.

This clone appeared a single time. The CDR3 loop is CASGTSGGDDTQYF. The CDR3 DNA is TGTGCCAGCGGTACTAGCGGGGGGGATGATACGCAGTATTTT. The rearrangement links TRBV2 to TRBJ2-3; the match to TRBD2 covers 13 bases. The V gene's germline CDR1 is SNHLY and CDR2 FYNNEI. The CDR3 length is 14 residues. After removal of 8 bases from V and 6 bases from J, the junction contained 5 bases not matched to a gene.

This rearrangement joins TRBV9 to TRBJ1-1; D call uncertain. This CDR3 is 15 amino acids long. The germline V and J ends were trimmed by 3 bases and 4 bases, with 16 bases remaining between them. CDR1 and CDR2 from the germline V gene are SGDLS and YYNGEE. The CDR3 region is CASSEDGRLGTEAFF. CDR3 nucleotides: TGTGCCAGCAGCGAAGATGGCAGGTTGGGCACTGAAGCTTTCTTT. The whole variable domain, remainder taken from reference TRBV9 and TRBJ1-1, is DSGVTQTPKHLITATGQRVTLRCSPRSGDLSVYWYQQSLDQGLQFLIQYYNGEERAKGNILERFSAQQFPDLHSELNLSSLELGDSALYFCASSEDGRLGTEAFFGQGTRLTVV.

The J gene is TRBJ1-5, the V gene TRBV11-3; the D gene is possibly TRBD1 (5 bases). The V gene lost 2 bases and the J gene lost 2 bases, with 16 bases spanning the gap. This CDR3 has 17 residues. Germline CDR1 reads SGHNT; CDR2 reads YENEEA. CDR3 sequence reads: CASSLSRDSCGNQPQHF. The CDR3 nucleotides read TGTGCCAGCAGCTTATCCAGGGATTCTTGTGGCAATCAGCCCCAGCATTTT.

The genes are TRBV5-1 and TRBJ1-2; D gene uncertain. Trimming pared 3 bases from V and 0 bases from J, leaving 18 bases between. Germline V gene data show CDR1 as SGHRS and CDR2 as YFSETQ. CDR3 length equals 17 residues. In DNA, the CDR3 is TGCGCCAGCAGCTCGGTCCAAAGACGGGGTTCTAACTATGGCTACACCTTC. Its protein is CASSSVQRRGSNYGYTF.

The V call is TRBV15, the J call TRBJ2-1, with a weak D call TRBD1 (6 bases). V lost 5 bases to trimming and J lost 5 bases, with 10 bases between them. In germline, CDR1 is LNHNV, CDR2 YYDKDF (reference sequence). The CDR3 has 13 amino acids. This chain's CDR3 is CATSDTGHNEQFF. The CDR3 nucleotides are TGTGCCACCAGCGATACAGGGCACAATGAGCAGTTCTTC.

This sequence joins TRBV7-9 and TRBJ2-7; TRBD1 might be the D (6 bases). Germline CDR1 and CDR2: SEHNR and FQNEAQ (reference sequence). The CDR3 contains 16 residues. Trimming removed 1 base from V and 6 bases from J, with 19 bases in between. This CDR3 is CASSLVQGKRPGEQYF. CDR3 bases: TGTGCCAGCAGCTTAGTACAGGGTAAGCGCCCAGGCGAGCAGTACTTC.

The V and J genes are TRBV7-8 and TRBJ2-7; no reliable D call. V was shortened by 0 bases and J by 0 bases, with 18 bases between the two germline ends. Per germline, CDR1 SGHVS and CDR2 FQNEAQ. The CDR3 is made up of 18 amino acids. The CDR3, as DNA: TGTGCCAGCAGCTTAGCCCGGCTTTTGGAGACCCGCTCCTACGAGCAGTACTTC. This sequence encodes CASSLARLLETRSYEQYF.

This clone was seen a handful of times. The CDR3 sequence is CASSTRRDSLTEAFF. The CDR3 region has the DNA TGTGCCAGCAGTACCCGCAGAGACAGTCTCACTGAAGCTTTCTTT. The chain is built from TRBV28 and TRBJ1-1, with D possibly being TRBD1 (5 bases). Looked up from germline, CDR1 is MDHEN and CDR2 is SYDVKM. This CDR3 has 15 residues. The germline V and J ends were trimmed by 5 bases and 4 bases, with 17 bases remaining between them.

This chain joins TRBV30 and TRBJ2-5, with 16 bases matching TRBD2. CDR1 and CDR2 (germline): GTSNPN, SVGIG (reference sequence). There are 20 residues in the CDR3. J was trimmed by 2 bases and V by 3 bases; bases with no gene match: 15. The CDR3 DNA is TGTGCCTGGAGGGCCAGGGCGGGGACTAGCGGGAGGGCCAGACAAGAGACCCAGTACTTC. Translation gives CAWRARAGTSGRARQETQYF.

CDR3 nucleotides: TGTGCCTGGAGTGTAAGTGGGAGCACTGAAGCTTTCTTT. It translates to CAWSVSGSTEAFF. The chain uses TRBV30 and TRBJ1-1; D unresolved. Germline CDR1 GTSNPN, CDR2 SVGIG (reference sequence). The CDR3 spans 13 residues. Trimming took 0 bases from V and 4 from J, leaving 9 bases between them. Looking up the rest from reference TRBV30 and TRBJ1-1 gives the full variable domain: SQTIHQWPATLVQPVGSPLSLECTVEGTSNPNLYWYRQAAGRGLQLLFYSVGIGQISSEVPQNLSASRPQDRQFILSSKKLLLSDSGFYLCAWSVSGSTEAFFGQGTRLTVV.

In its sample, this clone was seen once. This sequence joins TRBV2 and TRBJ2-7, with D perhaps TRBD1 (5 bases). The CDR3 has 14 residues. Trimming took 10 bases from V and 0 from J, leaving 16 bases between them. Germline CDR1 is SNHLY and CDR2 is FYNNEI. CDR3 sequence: CATTPGRVSYEQYF. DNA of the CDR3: TGTGCCACGACCCCGGGCAGGGTCTCCTACGAGCAGTACTTC.

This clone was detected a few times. Here the CDR3 reads CASSFDSPYGYTF. In DNA form, the CDR3 reads TGTGCCAGTAGTTTCGACAGTCCCTATGGCTACACCTTC. The J gene is TRBJ1-2, the V gene TRBV19, with a weak D call TRBD1 (5 bases). The length of the CDR3 is 13 residues. The V and J ends lost 5 bases and 4 bases respectively, with 11 bases between them. CDR1 is LNHDA and CDR2 is SQIVND in the germline V gene (reference sequence).

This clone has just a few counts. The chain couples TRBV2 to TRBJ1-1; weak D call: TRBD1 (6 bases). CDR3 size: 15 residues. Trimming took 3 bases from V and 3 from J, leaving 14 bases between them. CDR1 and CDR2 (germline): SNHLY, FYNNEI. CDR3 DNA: TGTGCCAGCAGTGATCGGGGCAGGGGAGACACTGAAGCTTTCTTT. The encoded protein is CASSDRGRGDTEAFF. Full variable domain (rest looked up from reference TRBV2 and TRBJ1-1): EPEVTQTPSHQVTQMGQEVILRCVPISNHLYFYWYRQILGQKVEFLVSFYNNEISEKSEIFDDQFSVERPDGSNFTLKIRSTKLEDSAMYFCASSDRGRGDTEAFFGQGTRLTVV.

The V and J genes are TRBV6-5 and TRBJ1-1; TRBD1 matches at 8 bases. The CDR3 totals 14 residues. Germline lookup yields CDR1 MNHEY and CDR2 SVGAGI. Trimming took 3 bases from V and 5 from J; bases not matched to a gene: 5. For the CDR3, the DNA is TGTGCCAGCAGTTATGGACAGGGAGGGACTGAAGCTTTCTTT. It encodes CASSYGQGGTEAFF.

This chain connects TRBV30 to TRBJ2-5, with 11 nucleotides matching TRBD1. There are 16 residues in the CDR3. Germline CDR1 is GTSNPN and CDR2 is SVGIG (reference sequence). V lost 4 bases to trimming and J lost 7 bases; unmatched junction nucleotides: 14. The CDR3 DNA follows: TGTGCCTGGACCCTAGCCGGGACAGGGGGTTTTCGGACCCAGTACTTC. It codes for CAWTLAGTGGFRTQYF.

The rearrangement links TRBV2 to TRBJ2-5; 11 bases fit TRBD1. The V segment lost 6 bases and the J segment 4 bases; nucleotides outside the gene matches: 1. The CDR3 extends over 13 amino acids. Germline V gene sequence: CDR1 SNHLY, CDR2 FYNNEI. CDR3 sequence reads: CASRDRGLETQYF. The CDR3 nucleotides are TGTGCCAGCAGGGACAGGGGGCTAGAGACCCAGTACTTC.